What follows describes a single T cell receptor (beta chain). The data were taken from a study of control samples from healthy donors and cancer patients. CDR1 is SQVTM and CDR2 is ANQGSEA in the germline V gene. This CDR3 is 13 amino acids long. The V end was cut by 7 bases, the J end by 4 bases, with 16 bases between. This table comes from immunoSEQ multiplex PCR, and its TCRdb copy is limited to in-frame clones, with some not included. This sample has 75,000 to 90,000 clones, with around 86% found just once. This sequence originates from a man aged 30-40 years in good health. This chain uses TRBV29-1 with TRBJ1-1; no clear D gene. The sequenced material came from blood. CDR3 coding DNA: TGCAGCGGAGTAGGGAGTTCGGGCACTGAAGCTTTCTTT. Protein product: CSGVGSSGTEAFF. The variable domain in full, with the rest retrieved from reference TRBV29-1 and TRBJ1-1, is SAVISQKPSRDICQRGTSLTIQCQVDSQVTMMFWYRQQPGQSLTLIATANQGSEATYESGFVIDKFPISRPNLTFSTLTVSNMSPEDSSIYLCSGVGSSGTEAFFGQGTRLTVV.